The 30 T cell receptor beta chains reported below all come from one sample, sequenced in a study of T cells in Graves' hyperthyroidism and ophthalmopathy (dated 2019 in TCRdb). Library preparation employed multiplex PCR. The sequencer listed for this sample is Illumina HiSeq 2000. Amplification of TCR beta CDR3 regions was carried out from RNA transcripts. The TCR CDR3 was subjected to a first round of RT-PCR using the HTBI primer set and the Qiagen OneStep RT-PCR kit. In TCRdb, the public reads were trimmed at Q25 with fastp and aligned with MiXCR, with productive beta chains retained. Each record represents a unique CDR3 protein, reported with the most common genes and DNA among its rows. The sample table shows around 400,000 distinct CDR3 sequences, and approximately 25% are seen once. Jointly, the top ten make up less than 75% of the sample. Sequenced sample: blood. The source is a man in his forties or fifties with Graves' hyperthyroidism.

The chain has TRBV7-9 and TRBJ2-7, with D perhaps matching TRBD2 (5 bases). Germline CDR1 reads SEHNR; CDR2 reads FQNEAQ (reference sequence). V shed 5 bases and J shed 6 bases, with 11 bases lying between them. CDR3 length equals 12 residues. The CDR3 is CASSPGNCEQYF. The DNA of the CDR3 is TGTGCCAGCAGCCCCGGGAACTGCGAGCAGTACTTC. The full variable domain, in which reference TRBV7-9 and TRBJ2-7 provide the parts outside the CDR3, is DTGVSQNPRHKITKRGQNVTFRCDPISEHNRLYWYRQTLGQGPEFLTYFQNEAQLEKSRLLSDRFSAERPKGSFSTLEIQRTEQGDSAMYLCASSPGNCEQYFGPGTRLTVT.

The CDR3 sequence: CASSWDAYTQYF. CDR3 coding DNA: TGTGCCAGCAGCTGGGACGCTTATACGCAGTATTTT. The gene calls are TRBV12-3 or TRBV12-4 and TRBJ2-3, with D perhaps given as TRBD1 or TRBD2 (5 bases each). This CDR3 is 12 amino acids long. V lost 6 bases to trimming and J lost 7 bases, with 11 bases between them.

This clonotype was detected only a few times. This sequence joins TRBV20-1 and TRBJ1-2; 7 bases agree with TRBD1. The V gene end was trimmed by 6 bases and the J gene end by 0 bases; junction bases not matched to a gene: 7. Germline assignment: CDR1 DFQATT and CDR2 SNEGSKA (reference sequence). The CDR3 has 14 residues. The CDR3: CSARDRSSNYGYTF. CDR3 coding DNA: TGCAGTGCGCGGGACAGAAGTTCTAACTATGGCTACACCTTC.

The chain uses TRBV4-2 and TRBJ1-2; possibly TRBD1 for D (5 bases). CDR3 size: 14 residues. Germline V CDR1 and CDR2: LGHNA, YNFKEQ. The V gene lost 3 bases and the J gene lost 5 bases, with 13 bases spanning the gap. The CDR3 here is CASSQTGRTYGYTF. CDR3 coding DNA: TGTGCCAGCAGCCAGACGGGACGGACTTATGGCTACACCTTC.

This chain connects TRBV24-1 to TRBJ2-5; D perhaps matches TRBD2 (5 bases). Trimming took off 5 bases at V and 4 bases at J, with 22 bases between the two ends. In germline, CDR1 is KGHDR, CDR2 SFDVKD. The CDR3 extends over 17 amino acids. CDR3 nucleotide sequence: TGTGCCACCAGTGGAGGATTCGGACTCTCGGCGGGAGAGACCCAGTACTTC. This translates into CATSGGFGLSAGETQYF.

This clonotype has a handful of counts. The V gene is TRBV18, the J gene TRBJ2-1; TRBD1 aligns across 8 bases. The CDR3 is made up of 14 amino acids. CDR1 KGHSH and CDR2 LQKENI come from the germline V gene. The junction had 4 bases not matched to a gene; V was cut back by 0 bases and J by 9 bases. This CDR3 is CASSPPTGVPEQFF. CDR3 in DNA: TGTGCCAGCTCACCACCGACAGGGGTCCCTGAGCAGTTCTTC.

This clonotype turned up a few times. The chain links TRBV6-1 to TRBJ1-5; D unresolved. The germline gives CDR1 MNHNS, CDR2 SASEGT. The CDR3 sequence is 15 residues long. V shed 0 bases and J shed 2 bases, with 8 bases lying between them. CDR3: CASSEALAGNQPQHF. The CDR3 DNA follows: TGTGCCAGCAGTGAAGCCTTAGCTGGCAATCAGCCCCAGCATTTT.

This chain joins TRBV20-1 and TRBJ2-3; a possible D gene is TRBD2 (5 bases). The germline V and J ends were trimmed by 2 bases and 4 bases, with 16 bases remaining between them. Germline V gives CDR1 DFQATT, CDR2 SNEGSKA (reference sequence). The CDR3 spans 15 residues. CDR3 in amino acids: CSARWGASGADTQYF. CDR3 nucleotides: TGCAGTGCTAGATGGGGAGCGAGCGGTGCAGATACGCAGTATTTT.

This clonotype appeared a few times. The chain carries TRBV19 and TRBJ2-2; D ambiguous. The CDR3 contains 13 residues. Deletions cut 2 bases from V and 6 bases from J, with 7 bases between. In germline, CDR1 is LNHDA, CDR2 SQIVND (reference sequence). DNA for the CDR3: TGTGCCAGTAGTATATACGGGCCCGGGGAGCTGTTTTTT. This codes for CASSIYGPGELFF.

The chain is built from TRBV2 and TRBJ2-1; D not certain. This CDR3 comprises 15 residues. The ends were cut back, 2 bases at V and 3 bases at J, with 11 bases in the middle. Germline CDR1 is SNHLY and CDR2 is FYNNEI. The CDR3 DNA reads TGTGCCAGCAGTGAATCGGGCGGAAGCTACAATGAGCAGTTCTTC. Translated, it gives CASSESGGSYNEQFF.

This clonotype has just a few counts. The chain employs TRBV5-6 and TRBJ1-5; weak D call: TRBD1 (5 bases). The CDR3 has 16 amino acids. V was shortened by 5 bases and J by 2 bases, with 17 bases between the two germline ends. CDR1 is SGHDT, CDR2 YYEEEE, per germline. The CDR3 protein is CASSSDGGVGNQPQHF. The DNA of the CDR3 is TGTGCCAGCAGTTCCGACGGGGGGGTGGGCAATCAGCCCCAGCATTTT. The variable domain in full, with the rest retrieved from reference TRBV5-6 and TRBJ1-5, is DAGVTQSPTHLIKTRGQQVTLRCSPKSGHDTVSWYQQALGQGPQFIFQYYEEEERQRGNFPDRFSGHQFPNYSSELNVNALLLGDSALYLCASSSDGGVGNQPQHFGDGTRLSIL.

The sample holds many counts of this clonotype. The CDR3 reads CASSLGDNYEQYF. The DNA for the CDR3 is TGTGCCAGCAGCTTAGGGGACAACTACGAGCAGTACTTC. This chain joins TRBV7-8 and TRBJ2-7; D is possibly TRBD1 (6 bases). Trimming stripped 1 base from V and 3 bases from J, with 7 bases between. Germline CDR1 is SGHVS and CDR2 is FQNEAQ. This CDR3 spans 13 amino acids.

At least ten counts were recorded for this clonotype. This chain connects TRBV29-1 to TRBJ1-1; D is possibly TRBD1 (5 bases). In germline, CDR1 is SQVTM, CDR2 ANQGSEA. Trimming took off 7 bases at V and 3 bases at J, with 12 bases between the two ends. This CDR3 contains 12 residues. The CDR3 here is CSAQGLHTEAFF. The CDR3 bases are TGCAGCGCCCAGGGCTTGCACACTGAAGCTTTCTTT.

The chain combines TRBV20-1 with TRBJ2-3; perhaps D is TRBD1 or TRBD2 (5 bases each). V lost 6 bases and J 0 bases, leaving 13 bases between the germline ends. Germline-derived CDR1 and CDR2 are DFQATT and SNEGSKA (reference sequence). This CDR3 is built from 14 residues. CDR3 amino acids: CSAQGRKSTDTQYF. The CDR3 nucleotides read TGCAGTGCCCAGGGACGTAAGAGCACAGATACGCAGTATTTT.

The chain couples TRBV7-9 to TRBJ2-3, with TRBD2 matching over 8 bases. This CDR3 is 15 amino acids long. Unmatched junction bases numbered 9, after V lost 5 bases and J lost 5 bases. Germline V lookup: CDR1 SEHNR, CDR2 FQNEAQ (reference sequence). CDR3 sequence: CASSDSGTRGDTQYF. The CDR3 nucleotides read TGTGCCAGCAGCGATAGCGGGACACGGGGAGATACGCAGTATTTT.

The chain joins TRBV7-9 to TRBJ1-5; perhaps TRBD1 as D (5 bases). This CDR3 is built from 14 residues. Germline assignment: CDR1 SEHNR and CDR2 FQNEAQ (reference sequence). Between the trimmed V and J ends, which lost 5 bases and 9 bases, there was a span of 17 bases. Written as DNA, the CDR3 is TGTGCCAGCAGCCGGGACGGCGTACGGGGGCCCCAGCATTTT. It is translated as CASSRDGVRGPQHF.

The rearrangement links TRBV12-5 to TRBJ2-1, with 7 bases that match TRBD1. From germline, CDR1 is LGHNT and CDR2 FRNRAP. CDR3 length equals 15 residues. Germline trimming cut 6 bases from V and 0 bases from J; bases unmatched to any gene: 5. The CDR3 sequence: CASGPGTDSYNEQFF. Here the CDR3 DNA reads TGTGCTAGTGGCCCCGGGACAGACTCCTACAATGAGCAGTTCTTC.

This clonotype was observed a few times. This chain joins TRBV5-5 and TRBJ2-5; 8 bases line up with TRBD2. J lost 7 bases, V lost 4 bases, and 12 bases had no gene match. The V gene's germline CDR1 is SGHKS and CDR2 YYEKEE (reference sequence). The CDR3 is 15 residues long. CDR3 protein: CASSPRPSGGGTQYF. The CDR3 DNA reads TGTGCCAGCAGCCCGAGGCCGAGCGGGGGTGGGACCCAGTACTTC. The variable domain in full, with the rest retrieved from reference TRBV5-5 and TRBJ2-5, is DAGVTQSPTHLIKTRGQQVTLRCSPISGHKSVSWYQQVLGQGPQFIFQYYEKEERGRGNFPDRFSARQFPNYSSELNVNALLLGDSALYLCASSPRPSGGGTQYFGPGTRLLVL.

V gene TRBV5-8 combines with J gene TRBJ2-7, with 7 bases matching TRBD1. The closer fit of TRBJ2-1 to the DNA end suggests the J call may be wrong. Germline lookup yields CDR1 SGHTS and CDR2 YDEGEE. The CDR3 is made up of 14 amino acids. The CDR3 is CASSKGQLSYEQFF. The CDR3 DNA reads TGTGCCAGCAGCAAGGGACAGCTCTCCTACGAGCAGTTCTTC.

This CDR3 is CASSEAGRGDTQYF. CDR3 nucleotides: TGTGCCAGCAGTGAAGCGGGGCGGGGAGATACGCAGTATTTT. The chain links TRBV6-1 to TRBJ2-3; D perhaps matches TRBD2 (6 bases). Between the trimmed V and J ends, which lost 0 bases and 5 bases, there was a span of 9 bases. Germline CDR1 is MNHNS and CDR2 is SASEGT. This CDR3 has 14 residues.

The CDR3 DNA sequence: TGTGCCAGCAGACAGACAGGAGGGGACAATGAGCAGTTCTTC. Its protein is CASRQTGGDNEQFF. The chain couples TRBV11-2 to TRBJ2-1; D is tentatively TRBD1 or TRBD2 (6 bases each). Trimming removed 6 bases at V and 5 bases at J, with 14 bases between. The germline CDR1 and CDR2 sequences are SGHAT and FQNNGV. The CDR3 length is 14 residues.

This clonotype was detected ten times or more. V gene TRBV28 combines with J gene TRBJ2-1; D is possibly TRBD1 (5 bases). Germline CDR1 is MDHEN and CDR2 is SYDVKM. V was cut by 10 bases and J by 3 bases, with 13 bases left in between. CDR3 size: 13 residues. CDR3 sequence reads: CATAGPDYNEQFF. In DNA form, the CDR3 reads TGTGCCACCGCAGGGCCCGACTACAATGAGCAGTTCTTC.

The CDR3 bases are TGTGCCAGCAGACCTGGACCCTCCTACGAGCAGTACTTC. The encoded protein is CASRPGPSYEQYF. The rearrangement links TRBV11-2 to TRBJ2-7; D gene ambiguous. CDR1 SGHAT and CDR2 FQNNGV come from the germline V gene. Trimming pared 6 bases from V and 0 bases from J, leaving 9 bases between. This CDR3 has 13 residues.

This clonotype showed up just a few times. The chain is built from TRBV5-1 and TRBJ1-4; the D gene is possibly TRBD1 (5 bases). The germline V and J ends were trimmed by 4 bases and 8 bases, with 27 bases remaining between them. The CDR3 runs 18 residues. CDR1 is SGHRS and CDR2 is YFSETQ in the germline V gene. CDR3: CASSRVGQGPRLAEKLFF. The CDR3 nucleotides read TGCGCCAGCAGCCGGGTGGGGCAGGGACCGCGACTCGCCGAAAAACTGTTTTTT.

This clonotype was seen only a few times. The chain joins TRBV5-6 to TRBJ2-7; D is undetermined. V shed 0 bases and J shed 2 bases, with 15 bases lying between them. The CDR3 sequence is 16 residues long. Germline assignment: CDR1 SGHDT and CDR2 YYEEEE. CDR3 protein: CASSLGPTRHTYEQYF. As DNA, the CDR3 is TGTGCCAGCAGCTTGGGGCCGACTCGTCACACCTACGAGCAGTACTTC.

V is TRBV20-1 and J is TRBJ1-3; D not certain. In germline, CDR1 is DFQATT, CDR2 SNEGSKA (reference sequence). This CDR3 spans 14 amino acids. The V gene lost 2 bases and the J gene lost 0 bases, with 8 bases spanning the gap. CDR3 nucleotide sequence: TGCAGTGCTAGAAAATTAAACTCTGGAAACACCATATATTTT. Translation gives CSARKLNSGNTIYF.

The V call is TRBV9, the J call TRBJ2-5; 9 nucleotides match TRBD1. CDR3 size: 15 residues. The V gene's germline CDR1 is SGDLS and CDR2 YYNGEE. J lost 4 bases, V lost 6 bases, and 10 bases had no gene match. This chain's CDR3 is CASTKTGGRVETQYF. CDR3 DNA: TGTGCCAGCACTAAAACAGGGGGCAGGGTAGAGACCCAGTACTTC.

This clonotype has more than one count but fewer than ten. The CDR3 protein is CASSQTPRPMYGYTF. DNA of the CDR3: TGTGCCAGCAGCCAAACCCCGAGGCCCATGTATGGCTACACCTTC. The J gene is TRBJ1-2, the V gene TRBV6-1; D gene unclear. The CDR3 has 15 amino acids. V was cut by 6 bases and J by 5 bases, with 19 bases left in between. CDR1 MNHNS and CDR2 SASEGT come from the germline V gene.

The sample holds one count of this clonotype. V is TRBV7-3 and J is TRBJ1-1, with D perhaps TRBD1 (5 bases). The ends were cut back, 0 bases at V and 5 bases at J, with 7 bases in the middle. The CDR3 length is 13 residues. CDR1 is SGHTA and CDR2 is FQGTGA in the germline V gene. The CDR3: CASSLTQGTEAFF. The CDR3 bases are TGTGCCAGCAGCTTAACGCAGGGTACTGAAGCTTTCTTT.

At least ten counts were recorded for this clonotype. The CDR3 sequence is CSVSETGGVGEAFF. The CDR3 region has the DNA TGCAGCGTTTCCGAGACAGGGGGCGTCGGTGAAGCTTTCTTT. V and J are TRBV29-1 and TRBJ1-1; 10 positions agree with TRBD1. The V and J ends lost 5 bases and 7 bases, in that order; junction bases with no gene match: 10. Per the germline V gene, CDR1 is SQVTM and CDR2 is ANQGSEA. The CDR3 spans 14 residues.